Each of the 17 T cell receptor beta chains below was sequenced from the same sample in a study of patients and donors after allogeneic stem cell transplantation. TCRdb reprocessed the RT-PCR reads via MiXCR and lists one record per CDR3 protein. The table includes 410,000 or so distinct CDR3 sequences, roughly 17% detected once. Sequencing was carried out using blood, either unsorted or a sorted T cell fraction (not recorded which). The source of these receptors is a human donor who was either an allogeneic HSCT recipient or a stem cell or donor lymphocyte infusion donor (not recorded which). It is not recorded whose cells these are; they may come from a transplant donor.

The chain employs TRBV20-1 and TRBJ2-1; D remains unclear. Germline V lookup: CDR1 DFQATT, CDR2 SNEGSKA (reference sequence). This CDR3 contains 14 residues. Trimming shortened V by 4 bases and J by 5 bases, and 15 bases separated the two germline ends. The CDR3 DNA reads as TGCAGTGCTATGCCCCTGTGGCAGAACAATGAGCAGTTCTTC. Its translation: CSAMPLWQNNEQFF.

The chain's CDR3 is CASSTAGKASYEQYF. The CDR3 bases are TGTGCCAGCAGCACTGCGGGGAAGGCATCCTACGAGCAGTACTTC. The chain uses TRBV7-2 and TRBJ2-7, with D possibly TRBD2 on 6 matching bases. CDR3 length equals 15 residues. V lost 5 bases and J 1 base, leaving 15 bases between the germline ends. From germline, CDR1 is SGHTA and CDR2 FQGNSA.

This clonotype came up a few times. The V and J genes are TRBV29-1 and TRBJ2-7; 8 bases are a match to TRBD1. Germline loops: CDR1 SQVTM, CDR2 ANQGSEA. The length of the CDR3 is 14 residues. V shed 5 bases, J shed 5 bases, and the junction held 11 bases outside the gene matches. The CDR3 nucleotides are TGCAGCGTTTCTCCTTCGGGACAGGTAGACGAGCAGTACTTC. Translated: CSVSPSGQVDEQYF.

This sequence joins TRBV2 and TRBJ1-1, with 9 bases lining up with TRBD1. With 6 bases clipped from V and 1 base from J, the junction kept 6 bases outside the gene matches. This CDR3 has 15 amino acids. The germline CDR1 and CDR2 sequences are SNHLY and FYNNEI. The CDR3 DNA follows: TGTGCCAGCAGGGTAGAACAGGGGGCGAACACTGAAGCTTTCTTT. This sequence encodes CASRVEQGANTEAFF.

This sequence joins TRBV11-2 and TRBJ1-2; the D is unclear. The germline V gene has CDR1 SGHAT and CDR2 FQNNGV. The CDR3 length is 12 residues. V dropped 2 bases and J dropped 4 bases, with 5 bases sitting between them. CDR3 sequence: CASSLSVYGYTF. The CDR3 DNA reads as TGTGCCAGCAGCTTAAGCGTCTATGGCTACACCTTC.

This clonotype has more than one count but fewer than ten. This chain uses TRBV4-1 with TRBJ1-3, with D hard to call. CDR1 and CDR2 from the germline V gene are MGHRA and YSYEKL. The CDR3 contains 16 residues. The germline V and J ends were trimmed by 3 bases and 4 bases, with 16 bases remaining between them. The CDR3 reads CASSQPLDGTGNTIYF. CDR3 nucleotides: TGCGCCAGCAGCCAGCCCCTTGACGGAACAGGAAACACCATATATTTT.

This clonotype came up many times. The chain uses TRBV2 and TRBJ2-2; D not certain. The V end lost 4 bases, the J end lost 7 bases, and 4 bases lay between the germline ends. This CDR3 is built from 11 residues. In germline, CDR1 is SNHLY, CDR2 FYNNEI. Here the CDR3 reads CASSVGGELFF. The CDR3 region has the DNA TGTGCCAGCAGTGTGGGCGGGGAGCTGTTTTTT.

In this sample, this clonotype turned up a few times. The rearrangement uses TRBV20-1 and TRBJ2-2; D might be TRBD1 (5 bases). The length of the CDR3 is 15 residues. V dropped 2 bases and J dropped 4 bases, with 14 bases sitting between them. The V gene's germline CDR1 is DFQATT and CDR2 SNEGSKA (reference sequence). The CDR3 sequence: CSARRQSLATGELFF. In DNA, the CDR3 is TGCAGTGCTAGAAGACAGAGCTTGGCCACCGGGGAGCTGTTTTTT.

J is TRBJ2-1 and V is TRBV12-3 or TRBV12-4; 10 bases match TRBD2. This CDR3 contains 17 residues. V lost 2 bases to trimming and J lost 7 bases; unmatched junction nucleotides: 11. CDR3 region: CASSLTSGEDFVNEQFF. DNA for the CDR3: TGTGCCAGCAGTTTAACTAGCGGGGAGGACTTTGTTAATGAGCAGTTCTTC.

The chain recombines TRBV2 with TRBJ1-5; D is perhaps TRBD1 (6 bases). This CDR3 is 14 amino acids long. V was clipped by 6 bases and J by 2 bases, with 11 bases between them. The germline V gene has CDR1 SNHLY and CDR2 FYNNEI. As DNA, the CDR3 is TGTGCCAGCAGGGCCGAGGGGGGCAATCAGCCCCAGCATTTT. Its translation: CASRAEGGNQPQHF.

The rearrangement joins TRBV5-6 to TRBJ2-5; tentatively, D is TRBD2 (5 bases). Between the trimmed V and J ends, which lost 0 bases and 9 bases, there was a span of 18 bases. The CDR3 contains 15 residues. Germline assignment: CDR1 SGHDT and CDR2 YYEEEE. The CDR3 loop reads CASSLVEGRSVAQYF. In DNA, the CDR3 is TGTGCCAGCAGCTTGGTCGAGGGCAGGTCCGTAGCCCAGTACTTC.

The V and J genes are TRBV6-1 and TRBJ2-5; 7 positions agree with TRBD2. CDR3 size: 17 residues. The trim removed 6 bases at V and 2 bases at J, leaving 15 bases unmatched. Germline V gene lookup returns CDR1 MNHNS and CDR2 SASEGT. The CDR3 spells CASSRGAPTSAQETQYF. CDR3 nucleotide sequence: TGTGCCAGCAGCCGCGGGGCCCCTACTAGCGCGCAAGAGACCCAGTACTTC.

This chain connects TRBV6-1 to TRBJ1-1; the match to TRBD1 covers 10 bases. The CDR3 extends over 15 amino acids. V gave up 6 bases and J gave up 0 bases; unmatched junction bases: 4. Germline V lookup: CDR1 MNHNS, CDR2 SASEGT. The CDR3 spells CASSRQGAVNTEAFF. As DNA, the CDR3 is TGTGCCAGCAGCCGACAGGGGGCGGTGAACACTGAAGCTTTCTTT.

CDR3 DNA sequence: TGTGCCATCAGTGTGGAGACTAGTACCTACAATGAGCAGTTCTTC. Translating gives CAISVETSTYNEQFF. The chain recombines TRBV10-3 with TRBJ2-1; D might be TRBD2 (6 bases). Germline CDR1 is ENHRY and CDR2 is SYGVKD. This CDR3 is built from 15 residues. The V end was cut by 4 bases, the J end by 2 bases, with 12 bases between.

The gene calls are TRBV6-5 and TRBJ2-5; 9 bases are a match to TRBD1. The trim removed 4 bases at V and 3 bases at J, leaving 6 bases unmatched. The CDR3 loop spans 15 amino acids. Germline V gene data show CDR1 as MNHEY and CDR2 as SVGAGI. CDR3 residues: CASSSLGQGEETQYF. DNA for the CDR3: TGTGCCAGCAGTTCCCTGGGACAGGGTGAAGAGACCCAGTACTTC.

This clonotype has only a few counts. This sequence joins TRBV5-1 and TRBJ2-5; 11 bases are shared with TRBD2. The J segment lost 6 bases and the V segment lost 3 bases, leaving 7 bases of the junction unmatched. The CDR3 consists of 15 residues. The germline V gene has CDR1 SGHRS and CDR2 YFSETQ. The CDR3 spells CASSWGLAEEKTQYF. CDR3 DNA: TGCGCCAGCAGCTGGGGACTAGCGGAGGAAAAGACCCAGTACTTC.

This clonotype was seen many times. The chain links TRBV12-3 or TRBV12-4 to TRBJ1-1, with unresolved D. The CDR3 loop spans 15 amino acids. The V and J ends lost 4 bases and 10 bases respectively, with 22 bases between them. The CDR3, as DNA: TGTGCCAGCAGTTCGGCCGTGGGAGCTTTGGAGGGAGCTTTCTTT. Translating gives CASSSAVGALEGAFF.